The 2 T cell receptor beta chains listed next were all sequenced from one sample in a study of cytomegalovirus exposure and HLA in healthy donors. The PCR was carried out with 60 Vbeta primers and 13 Jbeta primers. Sequenced by immunoSEQ multiplex PCR; TCRdb stores in-frame clones only, minus some. The data contain about 250,000 clones, around 65% of them singletons. Sequenced: PBMCs. The receptors derive from a female donor in good health and CMV-seronegative.

In this sample, this clone turned up a few times. The chain carries TRBV2 and TRBJ2-4; tentative D call: TRBD2 (6 bases). Germline V gene sequence: CDR1 SNHLY, CDR2 FYNNEI. The V end lost 6 bases, the J end lost 0 bases, and 15 bases lay between the germline ends. This CDR3 spans 16 amino acids. DNA of the CDR3: TGTGCCAGCAGGGAACTAGCAGACCTAGCCAAAAACATTCAGTACTTC. Translated: CASRELADLAKNIQYF.

The genes are TRBV6-5 and TRBJ2-7; 10 bases are a match to TRBD2. Germline V lookup: CDR1 MNHEY, CDR2 SVGAGI. The CDR3 sequence is 14 residues long. The V segment lost 3 bases and the J segment 6 bases; nucleotides outside the gene matches: 5. This CDR3 is CASSYASGSLEQYF. CDR3 nucleotide sequence: TGTGCCAGCAGTTATGCTAGCGGGAGTCTCGAGCAGTACTTC.